These 25 T cell receptor beta chains came from one sample sequenced in a study. One entry per CDR3 protein, called by TCRdb with MiXCR from the RT-PCR reads. The data show around 700,000 distinct CDR3 sequences, approximately 14% seen once. The sequenced sample was memory CD4+ T cells from blood. The receptors shown here come from a female donor in good health, serving as a healthy control.

V gene TRBV14 combines with J gene TRBJ2-1; no clear D. This CDR3 region has 16 residues. V was shortened by 3 bases and J by 0 bases, with 12 bases between the two germline ends. Per germline, CDR1 SGHDN and CDR2 FVKESK. CDR3 in amino acids: CASSHIAVSSYNEQFF. DNA for the CDR3: TGTGCCAGCAGCCACATAGCTGTAAGCTCCTACAATGAGCAGTTCTTC.

J is TRBJ2-2 and V is TRBV5-1; a possible D gene is TRBD2 (5 bases). V lost 0 bases, J lost 2 bases, and 11 bases lay in between. The CDR3 totals 16 residues. The germline V gene has CDR1 SGHRS and CDR2 YFSETQ. CDR3 DNA sequence: TGCGCCAGCAGCTTGGGAACTAGTCTCAACACCGGGGAGCTGTTTTTT. This gives the protein CASSLGTSLNTGELFF.

This clonotype was counted at least ten times. The rearrangement uses TRBV20-1 and TRBJ1-3; D is possibly TRBD1 (5 bases). The ends were cut back, 6 bases at V and 1 base at J, with 13 bases in the middle. This CDR3 spans 14 amino acids. CDR1 is DFQATT and CDR2 is SNEGSKA in the germline V gene (reference sequence). CDR3 nucleotides: TGCAGTGCCCCCTTAAGACAGTCTGGAAACACCATATATTTT. Amino acids: CSAPLRQSGNTIYF.

This clonotype showed up just a few times. The CDR3 sequence is CASSLGGTAQFF. CDR3 coding DNA: TGTGCCAGCAGCTTAGGCGGGACGGCTCAGTTCTTC. The chain combines TRBV7-2 with TRBJ2-1; D perhaps matches TRBD2 (6 bases). V was trimmed by 1 base and J by 13 bases, leaving 11 bases between them. The CDR3 sequence is 12 residues long. Germline V gene lookup returns CDR1 SGHTA and CDR2 FQGNSA.

This clonotype was seen only a few times. The chain couples TRBV24-1 to TRBJ2-1; D unclear. CDR3 length: 14 amino acids. Germline values: CDR1 KGHDR, CDR2 SFDVKD. Between the trimmed V and J ends, which lost 5 bases and 5 bases, there was a span of 12 bases. The CDR3 DNA sequence: TGTGCCACCAGTGTCCACACATCAAACAATGAGCAGTTCTTC. Its translation is CATSVHTSNNEQFF.

The chain combines TRBV20-1 with TRBJ2-7; 10 positions agree with TRBD2. With V trimmed by 5 bases and J by 3 bases, 16 bases remained unmatched. Germline V gene sequence: CDR1 DFQATT, CDR2 SNEGSKA (reference sequence). The CDR3 sequence is 17 residues long. CDR3 in amino acids: CSASGLADSLLSYEQYF. For the CDR3, the DNA is TGCAGTGCTTCCGGACTAGCGGATTCCCTACTCAGCTACGAGCAGTACTTC.

This clonotype has only a few counts. The chain recombines TRBV20-1 with TRBJ2-3; 8 nucleotides align to TRBD2. Unmatched junction bases numbered 5, after V lost 3 bases and J lost 3 bases. This CDR3 has 14 amino acids. Germline V gene lookup returns CDR1 DFQATT and CDR2 SNEGSKA (reference sequence). As DNA, the CDR3 is TGCAGTGCTAGGGTCAGCGGGAGTACAGATACGCAGTATTTT. Translation gives CSARVSGSTDTQYF.

This clonotype was observed many times. V and J are TRBV6-5 and TRBJ1-5; unclear D gene. Trimming stripped 3 bases from V and 4 bases from J, with 7 bases between. Germline V lookup: CDR1 MNHEY, CDR2 SVGAGI. The CDR3 runs to 13 residues. CDR3 nucleotide sequence: TGTGCCAGCAGTTATAACGGGAATCAGCCCCAGCATTTT. Amino acid sequence: CASSYNGNQPQHF.

This clonotype was seen only a few times. The gene calls are TRBV19 and TRBJ2-1, with D uncertain. Looked up from germline, CDR1 is LNHDA and CDR2 is SQIVND (reference sequence). This CDR3 has 16 amino acids. Trimming took off 3 bases at V and 0 bases at J, with 12 bases between the two ends. The CDR3 DNA reads as TGTGCCAGTAGTATCGTAGCCAGGAGCTCCTACAATGAGCAGTTCTTC. Its translation is CASSIVARSSYNEQFF.

This clonotype appeared a few times. V is TRBV7-2 and J is TRBJ2-5, with D possibly being TRBD2 (5 bases). Germline V gene lookup returns CDR1 SGHTA and CDR2 FQGNSA. V dropped 4 bases and J dropped 7 bases, with 13 bases sitting between them. The CDR3 contains 13 residues. The CDR3 nucleotides read TGTGCCAGCAGCTACCCAGACCGGGGGACCCAGTACTTC. The encoded protein is CASSYPDRGTQYF.

This clonotype was detected ten times or more. This sequence joins TRBV12-3 or TRBV12-4 and TRBJ2-5; perhaps TRBD2 as D (6 bases). The CDR3 consists of 15 residues. Trimming took off 5 bases at V and 2 bases at J, with 15 bases between the two ends. The CDR3 reads CASSLTGLTQETQYF. CDR3 in DNA: TGTGCCAGCAGTCTAACCGGACTAACTCAAGAGACCCAGTACTTC.

The rearrangement uses TRBV20-1 and TRBJ1-2; D uncertain. Between the trimmed V and J ends, which lost 0 bases and 8 bases, there was a span of 4 bases. The germline gives CDR1 DFQATT, CDR2 SNEGSKA (reference sequence). CDR3 length: 10 amino acids. CDR3 region: CSAREAGYTF. CDR3 DNA: TGCAGTGCTAGAGAGGCGGGCTACACCTTC.

This clonotype showed up many times. The rearrangement links TRBV7-9 to TRBJ2-7; tentatively, D is TRBD1 (6 bases). Germline assignment: CDR1 SEHNR and CDR2 FQNEAQ (reference sequence). V shed 5 bases and J shed 3 bases, with 11 bases lying between them. The CDR3 loop spans 13 amino acids. As DNA, the CDR3 is TGTGCCAGCAGCAAGGACAGAGACTACGAGCAGTACTTC. Amino acid sequence: CASSKDRDYEQYF.

This clonotype has a handful of counts. The chain combines TRBV9 with TRBJ2-1; TRBD1 aligns across 7 bases. The J segment lost 6 bases and the V segment lost 0 bases, leaving 6 bases of the junction unmatched. Germline V lookup: CDR1 SGDLS, CDR2 YYNGEE. This CDR3 contains 15 residues. Here the CDR3 reads CASSVGVTGVNEQFF. CDR3 nucleotide sequence: TGTGCCAGCAGCGTAGGGGTTACAGGGGTCAATGAGCAGTTCTTC.

The CDR3 nucleotides read TGCAGTGCTAGAGATGACGGAGCAGGGGGCAGTACCTATAATTCACCCCTCCACTTT. It specifies CSARDDGAGGSTYNSPLHF. V gene TRBV20-1 combines with J gene TRBJ1-6; 8 bases are a match to TRBD1. In germline, CDR1 is DFQATT, CDR2 SNEGSKA (reference sequence). V lost 0 bases and J lost 2; bases outside the gene matches: 12. The CDR3 is 19 amino acids.

The V call is TRBV5-1, the J call TRBJ1-2; 9 bases are a match to TRBD1. Trimming cost V 6 bases and J 8 bases; bases outside gene matches: 11. CDR3 length: 14 residues. CDR1 is SGHRS and CDR2 is YFSETQ in the germline V gene. CDR3 bases: TGCGCCAGCACGGAATCACAGGGGGCGCGGGGCTACACCTTC. This sequence encodes CASTESQGARGYTF.

This clonotype was counted a few times. Written as DNA, the CDR3 is TGTGCCAGCAGGTTTGGGGACATTGGATTTTATAGCAATCAGCCCCAGCATTTT. Translating gives CASRFGDIGFYSNQPQHF. The rearrangement uses TRBV28 and TRBJ1-5, with D perhaps TRBD1 (6 bases). Germline lookup yields CDR1 MDHEN and CDR2 SYDVKM. The CDR3 length is 18 residues. Between the trimmed V and J ends, which lost 6 bases and 0 bases, there was a span of 21 bases.

This clonotype was picked up a small number of times. The gene calls are TRBV6-2 or TRBV6-3 and TRBJ1-5, with D unclear. This CDR3 has 13 residues. Trimming removed 6 bases from V and 1 base from J, with 7 bases in between. Germline V gene lookup returns CDR1 MNHEY and CDR2 SVGEGT. The CDR3 spells CASRWGSNQPQHF. In DNA, the CDR3 is TGTGCCAGCAGGTGGGGAAGCAATCAGCCCCAGCATTTT.

This clonotype was observed a few times. This chain links TRBV27 with TRBJ2-7; D is ambiguous. Deletions cut 3 bases from V and 4 bases from J, with 10 bases between. Germline V lookup: CDR1 MNHEY, CDR2 SMNVEV (reference sequence). This CDR3 has 13 amino acids. The CDR3 region has the DNA TGTGCCAGCAGTTTTAGGCAGAAATACGAGCAGTACTTC. Translating gives CASSFRQKYEQYF.

At least ten counts were recorded for this clonotype. CDR3 coding DNA: TGTGCCAGCAGGCAACCGGGGGTCCAGGGGGATACGCAGTATTTT. It specifies CASRQPGVQGDTQYF. The chain recombines TRBV12-3 or TRBV12-4 with TRBJ2-3; D possibly uses TRBD1 or TRBD2 (6 bases each). CDR3 length: 15 residues. V lost 6 bases to trimming and J lost 6 bases, with 19 bases between them.

V is TRBV5-4 and J is TRBJ1-6; D remains unclear. The V gene lost 0 bases and the J gene lost 7 bases, with 17 bases spanning the gap. This CDR3 contains 17 residues. Germline CDR1 and CDR2: SGHNT and YYREEE (reference sequence). CDR3 region: CASSLDLNSGANSPLHF. CDR3 sequence (DNA): TGTGCCAGCAGCTTGGATTTAAACTCGGGTGCCAATTCACCCCTCCACTTT.

Only a few counts were recorded for this clonotype. The chain is built from TRBV14 and TRBJ2-5, with D hard to call. Germline lookup yields CDR1 SGHDN and CDR2 FVKESK. This CDR3 has 13 amino acids. V was clipped by 1 base and J by 5 bases, with 8 bases between them. CDR3 bases: TGTGCCAGCAGCCAAGTGAGGAAGGAGACCCAGTACTTC. Amino acids: CASSQVRKETQYF. Using reference TRBV14 and TRBJ2-5 for the parts outside the CDR3, the full variable domain is EAGVTQFPSHSVIEKGQTVTLRCDPISGHDNLYWYRRVMGKEIKFLLHFVKESKQDESGMPNNRFLAERTGGTYSTLKVQPAELEDSGVYFCASSQVRKETQYFGPGTRLLVL.

The rearrangement joins TRBV4-3 to TRBJ2-6; no definite D call. V was shortened by 0 bases and J by 0 bases, with 6 bases between the two germline ends. In germline, CDR1 is LGHNA, CDR2 YSLEER. CDR3 size: 16 residues. The DNA of the CDR3 is TGCGCCAGCAGCCAAGAGCCTCACTCTGGGGCCAACGTCCTGACTTTC. It translates to CASSQEPHSGANVLTF.

This clonotype was picked up many times. V and J are TRBV10-3 and TRBJ1-1; 7 bases agree with TRBD1. Per the germline V gene, CDR1 is ENHRY and CDR2 is SYGVKD. The J segment lost 5 bases and the V segment lost 4 bases, leaving 7 bases of the junction unmatched. This CDR3 is 14 amino acids long. Here the CDR3 DNA reads TGTGCCATCAGTGCCACAGGGGAGGGAACTGAAGCTTTCTTT. As protein: CAISATGEGTEAFF.

This clonotype was seen repeatedly, ten times or more. No conserved phenylalanine or tryptophan is present at the end of the CDR3, so a read error is the likely explanation. No DNA is shown, since the ends of the CDR3 on it are uncertain; the CDR3 is the one TCRdb lists. The V and J genes are TRBV7-9 and TRBJ2-1; the D segment call TRBD2 is taken from the table without a DNA check. The germline V gene has CDR1 SEHNR and CDR2 FQNEAQ (reference sequence). The CDR3 is made up of 13 amino acids, end residues included. CDR3 sequence reads: CASSSYSLAGGPI.